This TCR beta chain emerged from a study of blood T cell repertoires in COVID-19. Background on the study: Italy, Spain and the United States were the sources of the convalescent and acute COVID-19 samples. In each case, the material was cDNA or gDNA derived from T cells, B-cell-depleted T cells, or PBMCs.

As originally analysed: Reference gene primer amplification yielded estimated nucleated cell counts. Libraries were prepared by immunoSEQ multiplex PCR; TCRdb keeps only in-frame clonotypes and omits some of them. V and J calls and clone size are as listed in that table; D and trimming were resolved from the DNA. The table has roughly 340,000 clones, around 90% seen once. This clone was recorded once. This TCR derives from a woman aged 18-29 years who had recovered from COVID-19. Sequences were obtained from peripheral blood.

For the CDR3, the DNA is TGTGCCAGCAGTTACGCACAGGGAAGGGGTGCTAACTATGGCTACACCTTC. The encoded protein is CASSYAQGRGANYGYTF. V gene TRBV6-2 or TRBV6-3 combines with J gene TRBJ1-2; tentatively, D is TRBD1 (6 bases). This CDR3 is built from 17 residues. Looked up from germline, CDR1 is MNHEY and CDR2 is SVGEGT. V was pared by 2 bases and J by 0 bases, with 16 bases between.